One and the same sample provided the 21 T cell receptor beta chains below, sequenced in a study of CD8 T cells in ankylosing spondylitis. TCRdb independently ran MiXCR on the 5' RACE reads; one entry per CDR3 protein. Here the sample spans fewer than 400,000 distinct CDR3 sequences, around 22% being singletons. The antigens of these receptors remain unknown. Study outcomes and limitations: Within ankylosing spondylitis blood, a TCR beta motif made up of eight or nine highly homologous variants appeared to be characteristic.

Material: blood, either unsorted or a sorted T cell fraction (not recorded which). These receptors were obtained from a male donor with ankylosing spondylitis.

This clonotype occurred many times. The chain uses TRBV5-6 and TRBJ2-1; D is undetermined. CDR1 and CDR2 from the germline V gene are SGHDT and YYEEEE. Trimming removed 1 base at V and 2 bases at J, with 4 bases between. The CDR3 contains 13 residues. The CDR3 sequence: CASSLFTYNEQFF. DNA for the CDR3: TGTGCCAGCAGCTTGTTTACCTACAATGAGCAGTTCTTC.

The CDR3 reads CASNSDRAITDTQYF. CDR3 coding DNA: TGTGCCAGCAATTCGGACAGGGCTATCACAGATACGCAGTATTTT. This chain joins TRBV5-4 and TRBJ2-3, with TRBD1 matching over 8 bases. The germline gives CDR1 SGHNT, CDR2 YYREEE (reference sequence). The CDR3 is 15 residues long. V gave up 6 bases and J gave up 2 bases; unmatched junction bases: 8.

The gene calls are TRBV7-8 and TRBJ1-3; 7 bases line up with TRBD1. The CDR3 runs 15 residues. J was trimmed by 4 bases and V by 4 bases; bases with no gene match: 7. Germline CDR1 SGHVS, CDR2 FQNEAQ. The CDR3 loop reads CASSSYRGTGNTIYF. CDR3 nucleotides: TGTGCCAGCAGCTCCTACAGGGGAACGGGAAACACCATATATTTT. The whole variable domain, filled in from reference TRBV7-8 and TRBJ1-3, reads GAGVSQSPRYKVAKRGQDVALRCDPISGHVSLFWYQQALGQGPEFLTYFQNEAQLDKSGLPSDRFFAERPEGSVSTLKIQRTQQEDSAVYLCASSSYRGTGNTIYFGEGSWLTVV.

This clonotype was found many times. V gene TRBV4-1 combines with J gene TRBJ2-1, with D hard to call. V was shortened by 0 bases and J by 7 bases, with 13 bases between the two germline ends. Germline V gene lookup returns CDR1 MGHRA and CDR2 YSYEKL. This CDR3 is built from 15 residues. This CDR3 is CASSQEWPAVNEQFF. CDR3 nucleotides: TGCGCCAGCAGCCAAGAGTGGCCCGCGGTGAATGAGCAGTTCTTC.

This clonotype was seen more than once but under ten times. The chain uses TRBV10-3 and TRBJ2-5; weak D call: TRBD1 (6 bases). V shed 1 base and J shed 1 base, with 7 bases lying between them. CDR3 length equals 14 residues. From germline, CDR1 is ENHRY and CDR2 SYGVKD. The CDR3 nucleotides read TGTGCCATCAGTGAGTTAGGGGGCCAAGAGACCCAGTACTTC. Its translation is CAISELGGQETQYF.

The chain recombines TRBV7-3 with TRBJ2-2; D possibly corresponds to TRBD2 (5 bases). Germline V gives CDR1 SGHTA, CDR2 FQGTGA. V dropped 5 bases and J dropped 4 bases, with 14 bases sitting between them. The CDR3 extends over 15 amino acids. This CDR3 is CASSVERTGTGELFF. CDR3 DNA sequence: TGTGCCAGCAGCGTAGAGCGGACGGGCACCGGGGAGCTGTTTTTT.

The CDR3 nucleotides read TGCGCCAGCAATAGCGGCAACTACAATGAGCAGTTCTTC. Residues: CASNSGNYNEQFF. V and J are TRBV5-1 and TRBJ2-1, with D maybe TRBD2 (6 bases). The germline V gene encodes CDR1 SGHRS and CDR2 YFSETQ. The CDR3 extends over 13 amino acids. V lost 6 bases to trimming and J lost 3 bases, with 10 bases between them.

V usage is TRBV10-3 and J usage is TRBJ1-1; D might be TRBD1 (6 bases). This CDR3 has 15 amino acids. V was shortened by 5 bases and J by 0 bases, with 13 bases between the two germline ends. Germline assignment: CDR1 ENHRY and CDR2 SYGVKD. DNA for the CDR3: TGTGCCATCAGTCTTACAGGGCCGGTGAACACTGAAGCTTTCTTT. Translation gives CAISLTGPVNTEAFF.

The chain uses TRBV25-1 and TRBJ2-3, with 8 bases aligning to TRBD1. Looked up from germline, CDR1 is MGHDK and CDR2 is SYGVNS. Losses at the gene ends were 6 bases for V and 5 bases for J; bases not matched to a gene: 16. The CDR3 loop spans 17 amino acids. The CDR3 is CASSLIRGPNGIDTQYF. CDR3 sequence (DNA): TGTGCCAGCAGCCTTATCAGGGGGCCTAACGGTATAGATACGCAGTATTTT.

The chain links TRBV5-5 to TRBJ1-2, with 9 bases that match TRBD1. The V segment lost 4 bases and the J segment 0 bases; nucleotides outside the gene matches: 4. The germline V gene has CDR1 SGHKS and CDR2 YYEKEE (reference sequence). CDR3 length equals 15 residues. The CDR3 sequence: CASSAGQGTNYGYTF. The CDR3 region has the DNA TGTGCCAGCAGCGCTGGACAGGGGACTAACTATGGCTACACCTTC.

This chain links TRBV18 with TRBJ1-6, with a tentative D call TRBD1 (5 bases). Germline V gene sequence: CDR1 KGHSH, CDR2 LQKENI. The CDR3 totals 15 residues. V was shortened by 3 bases and J by 5 bases, with 11 bases between the two germline ends. CDR3 bases: TGTGCCAGCTCACCCAGGGCGCGGGATAATTCACCCCTCCACTTT. Translation gives CASSPRARDNSPLHF. Filled out from reference TRBV18 and TRBJ1-6, the complete variable domain reads NAGVMQNPRHLVRRRGQEARLRCSPMKGHSHVYWYRQLPEEGLKFMVYLQKENIIDESGMPKERFSAEFPKEGPSILRIQQVVRGDSAAYFCASSPRARDNSPLHFGNGTRLTVT.

This clonotype was counted many times. This chain links TRBV2 with TRBJ2-5; 7 bases fit TRBD1. Germline CDR1 is SNHLY and CDR2 is FYNNEI. This CDR3 spans 15 amino acids. The junction had 16 bases not matched to a gene; V was cut back by 5 bases and J by 10 bases. The CDR3 spells CASSKGASSLVFQYF. The CDR3 region has the DNA TGTGCCAGCAGTAAGGGGGCTAGCAGTCTCGTTTTCCAGTACTTC.

The genes are TRBV7-9 and TRBJ1-6; 9 bases fit TRBD1. Germline loops: CDR1 SEHNR, CDR2 FQNEAQ (reference sequence). This CDR3 is built from 12 residues. V lost 6 bases to trimming and J lost 14 bases; unmatched junction nucleotides: 5. CDR3 loop: CASSRDRATLHF. CDR3 coding DNA: TGTGCCAGCAGTCGGGACAGGGCCACCCTCCACTTT.

The rearrangement uses TRBV4-1 and TRBJ2-1, with D possibly being TRBD2 (5 bases). Trimming shortened V by 1 base and J by 0 bases, and 13 bases separated the two germline ends. The CDR3 spans 17 residues. Germline CDR1 and CDR2: MGHRA and YSYEKL. Here the CDR3 DNA reads TGCGCCAGCAGCCAAGGGGAAGCGGATGACTCCTACAATGAGCAGTTCTTC. It yields the protein CASSQGEADDSYNEQFF.

This clonotype has a count of ten or more. The genes are TRBV3-1 and TRBJ2-1; no firm D call. This CDR3 region has 14 residues. Germline loops: CDR1 LGHDT, CDR2 YNNKEL (reference sequence). The V gene lost 3 bases and the J gene lost 6 bases, with 12 bases spanning the gap. CDR3 protein: CASSQLDRRNEQFF. The CDR3 coding sequence is TGTGCCAGCAGCCAGCTGGATAGGCGCAATGAGCAGTTCTTC.

This clonotype showed up just a few times. V usage is TRBV7-2 and J usage is TRBJ1-5; no firm D call. The CDR3 sequence is 12 residues long. The V end lost 1 base, the J end lost 4 bases, and 2 bases lay between the germline ends. Germline lookup yields CDR1 SGHTA and CDR2 FQGNSA. The CDR3 protein is CASSLENQPQHF. CDR3 DNA sequence: TGTGCCAGCAGCTTAGAAAATCAGCCCCAGCATTTT.

This clonotype was seen more than once but under ten times. The J gene is TRBJ2-2, the V gene TRBV6-2 or TRBV6-3; D unclear. Germline CDR1 reads MNHEY; CDR2 reads SVGEGT. This CDR3 has 15 amino acids. V shed 2 bases and J shed 2 bases, with 9 bases lying between them. The CDR3 region has the DNA TGTGCCAGCAGTTACCTATCCCTTAACACCGGGGAGCTGTTTTTT. Translated: CASSYLSLNTGELFF.

The CDR3 protein is CSARDVRGLANEKLFF. CDR3 DNA sequence: TGCAGTGCTAGAGACGTCCGGGGGCTCGCTAATGAAAAACTGTTTTTT. The chain has TRBV20-1 and TRBJ1-4, with D possibly being TRBD1 (6 bases). CDR1 and CDR2 (germline): DFQATT, SNEGSKA (reference sequence). V lost 0 bases and J lost 3, with 14 bases in between. The CDR3 covers 16 residues.

The rearrangement links TRBV3-1 to TRBJ2-1; a possible D gene is TRBD1 (6 bases). Germline V gene data show CDR1 as LGHDT and CDR2 as YNNKEL (reference sequence). V dropped 6 bases and J dropped 7 bases, with 13 bases sitting between them. The CDR3 contains 13 residues. The DNA for the CDR3 is TGTGCCAGCAGGCAAACAGGGACGAATGAGCAGTTCTTC. It specifies CASRQTGTNEQFF.

This clonotype was seen a few times. The V and J genes are TRBV5-1 and TRBJ1-1; D possibly corresponds to TRBD1 (6 bases). This CDR3 has 15 residues. Germline V CDR1 and CDR2: SGHRS, YFSETQ. Trimming removed 0 bases at V and 4 bases at J, with 13 bases between. The CDR3 is CASSLVGRGVTEAFF. CDR3 in DNA: TGCGCCAGCAGCTTGGTCGGCAGGGGAGTCACTGAAGCTTTCTTT.

This clonotype was recorded a few times. The genes are TRBV12-3 or TRBV12-4 and TRBJ2-3; 7 nucleotides match TRBD2. The CDR3 consists of 15 residues. V was clipped by 6 bases and J by 3 bases; unmatched bases: 9. The CDR3 region has the DNA TGTGCCAGCAGGGGGGACCTAGCGGCGACAGATACGCAGTATTTT. As protein: CASRGDLAATDTQYF.